What follows are 26 T cell receptor beta chains derived from one specimen sequenced in a study of monozygotic twins with cystic fibrosis. Profiling relied on immunoSEQ multiplex PCR, and the TCRdb table lists in-frame clones only, not all of them. The sample holds 30,000 or so clones, more than 85% seen once. Sequenced: blood. Every receptor here comes from a girl aged 2-10 years with cystic fibrosis.

V gene TRBV5-4 combines with J gene TRBJ2-5; D ambiguous. V lost 4 bases to trimming and J lost 3 bases, with 13 bases between them. The V gene's germline CDR1 is SGHNT and CDR2 YYREEE (reference sequence). The CDR3 consists of 14 residues. The CDR3 DNA is TGTGCCAGCAGCCCCGGGTCCCTAGAAGAGACCCAGTACTTC. As protein: CASSPGSLEETQYF.

The V gene is TRBV5-1, the J gene TRBJ2-7, with 7 positions matching TRBD2. The germline CDR1 and CDR2 sequences are SGHRS and YFSETQ. J was trimmed by 0 bases and V by 3 bases; bases with no gene match: 9. The CDR3 consists of 16 residues. The CDR3 here is CASSSNTGGPSYEQYF. As DNA, the CDR3 is TGCGCCAGCAGCTCCAATACGGGGGGTCCCTCCTACGAGCAGTACTTC.

The chain links TRBV9 to TRBJ2-2; TRBD2 matches 9 bases. Unmatched junction bases numbered 10, after V lost 0 bases and J lost 7 bases. This CDR3 region has 17 residues. The germline gives CDR1 SGDLS, CDR2 YYNGEE. The CDR3 DNA follows: TGTGCCAGCAGCGTAGATCGGAGCGGGGGGCCAGGCGGGGAGCTGTTTTTT. It encodes CASSVDRSGGPGGELFF.

The genes are TRBV15 and TRBJ2-2; tentatively, D is TRBD2 (6 bases). The germline gives CDR1 LNHNV, CDR2 YYDKDF (reference sequence). The CDR3 covers 16 residues. Trimming removed 0 bases at V and 6 bases at J, with 14 bases between. The CDR3 bases are TGTGCCACCAGCAGAGATCGCTCGGCGGGGTCCGGGGAGCTGTTTTTT. Residues: CATSRDRSAGSGELFF.

This chain links TRBV28 with TRBJ1-1, with D perhaps matching TRBD1 (5 bases). CDR3 length: 18 amino acids. The germline CDR1 and CDR2 sequences are MDHEN and SYDVKM. V gave up 4 bases and J gave up 1 base, with 22 bases separating them. CDR3 loop: CASSSLSLTGGGNTEAFF. The CDR3 nucleotides are TGTGCCAGCAGTTCTCTGAGTCTCACCGGCGGGGGGAACACTGAAGCTTTCTTT.

The V call is TRBV5-4, the J call TRBJ2-7; 7 bases are a match to TRBD2. V lost 10 bases to trimming and J lost 0 bases; unmatched junction nucleotides: 7. Germline CDR1 reads SGHNT; CDR2 reads YYREEE (reference sequence). The CDR3 runs 13 residues. The CDR3 protein is CACSRGVSYEQYF. The CDR3 region has the DNA TGTGCCTGCTCACGGGGGGTCTCCTACGAGCAGTACTTC. Using reference TRBV5-4 and TRBJ2-7 for the parts outside the CDR3, the full variable domain is ETGVTQSPTHLIKTRGQQVTLRCSSQSGHNTVSWYQQALGQGPQFIFQYYREEENGRGNFPPRFSGLQFPNYSSELNVNALELDDSALYLCACSRGVSYEQYFGPGTRLTVT.

V usage is TRBV18 and J usage is TRBJ1-4; perhaps TRBD1 as D (5 bases). The CDR3 runs to 15 residues. The ends were cut back, 2 bases at V and 5 bases at J, with 12 bases in the middle. Germline lookup yields CDR1 KGHSH and CDR2 LQKENI. The CDR3 DNA follows: TGTGCCAGCTCACCATCTGACAGACAGAATGAAAAACTGTTTTTT. Translating gives CASSPSDRQNEKLFF. Complete variable domain (other parts from reference TRBV18 and TRBJ1-4): NAGVMQNPRHLVRRRGQEARLRCSPMKGHSHVYWYRQLPEEGLKFMVYLQKENIIDESGMPKERFSAEFPKEGPSILRIQQVVRGDSAAYFCASSPSDRQNEKLFFGSGTQLSVL.

The chain couples TRBV19 to TRBJ1-1, with D unresolved. V lost 0 bases to trimming and J lost 0 bases, with 2 bases between them. Germline CDR1 reads LNHDA; CDR2 reads SQIVND (reference sequence). The CDR3 runs 13 residues. In DNA form, the CDR3 reads TGTGCCAGTAGTATAGAAATGAACACTGAAGCTTTCTTT. As protein: CASSIEMNTEAFF.

The genes are TRBV5-1 and TRBJ2-2; D is possibly TRBD1 or TRBD2 (6 bases each). The CDR3 extends over 15 amino acids. Germline values: CDR1 SGHRS, CDR2 YFSETQ. V was pared by 6 bases and J by 6 bases, with 18 bases between. CDR3 protein: CASTSWRGVPGELFF. CDR3 DNA: TGCGCCAGCACCTCGTGGAGGGGGGTTCCCGGGGAGCTGTTTTTT.

This chain joins TRBV6-1 and TRBJ1-5, with 10 bases that match TRBD1. J was trimmed by 6 bases and V by 3 bases; bases with no gene match: 5. This CDR3 has 15 amino acids. Per the germline V gene, CDR1 is MNHNS and CDR2 is SASEGT. CDR3 DNA: TGTGCCAGCAGTGACGGACAGGGGGAGGCTCAGCCCCAGCATTTT. It encodes CASSDGQGEAQPQHF.

V and J are TRBV29-1 and TRBJ1-1, with TRBD1 matching 11 bases. The germline CDR1 and CDR2 sequences are SQVTM and ANQGSEA. This CDR3 is 12 amino acids long. This CDR3 reads CSAGTGGTEAFF. The CDR3, as DNA: TGCTCAGCCGGGACAGGGGGCACTGAAGCTTTCTTT.

This rearrangement joins TRBV5-1 to TRBJ2-5; 8 bases agree with TRBD2. Germline trimming cut 4 bases from V and 0 bases from J; bases unmatched to any gene: 11. The CDR3 contains 17 residues. Germline loops: CDR1 SGHRS, CDR2 YFSETQ. CDR3 in amino acids: CASSPLSSGGYQETQYF. CDR3 DNA: TGCGCCAGCAGCCCCCTTTCAAGCGGGGGTTACCAAGAGACCCAGTACTTC.

This clone was counted once. V and J are TRBV19 and TRBJ2-7; D is perhaps TRBD2 (6 bases). V gave up 9 bases and J gave up 5 bases, with 11 bases separating them. The CDR3 loop spans 11 amino acids. Germline V gene data show CDR1 as LNHDA and CDR2 as SQIVND (reference sequence). For the CDR3, the DNA is TGTGCCAGCTTCGGAGGGAACGAGCAGTACTTC. Translation: CASFGGNEQYF.

The chain couples TRBV18 to TRBJ1-2, with a possible D match to TRBD1 (6 bases). Between the trimmed V and J ends, which lost 3 bases and 8 bases, there was a span of 16 bases. Per the germline V gene, CDR1 is KGHSH and CDR2 is LQKENI. The CDR3 consists of 14 residues. The CDR3 DNA reads TGTGCCAGCTCACCTGAGGCAGGGGTACGCGGCTACACCTTC. Encoded protein: CASSPEAGVRGYTF. Variable domain in full (rest from reference TRBV18 and TRBJ1-2): NAGVMQNPRHLVRRRGQEARLRCSPMKGHSHVYWYRQLPEEGLKFMVYLQKENIIDESGMPKERFSAEFPKEGPSILRIQQVVRGDSAAYFCASSPEAGVRGYTFGSGTRLTVV.

The rearrangement links TRBV5-6 to TRBJ1-1, with 7 bases fitting TRBD1. The CDR3 totals 16 residues. Germline loops: CDR1 SGHDT, CDR2 YYEEEE. V lost 1 base to trimming and J lost 0 bases; unmatched junction nucleotides: 6. In DNA form, the CDR3 reads TGTGCCAGCAGCTTGTCTGCAGGGGGTGTGAACACTGAAGCTTTCTTT. This sequence encodes CASSLSAGGVNTEAFF. The full variable domain, its missing parts supplied by reference TRBV5-6 and TRBJ1-1, is DAGVTQSPTHLIKTRGQQVTLRCSPKSGHDTVSWYQQALGQGPQFIFQYYEEEERQRGNFPDRFSGHQFPNYSSELNVNALLLGDSALYLCASSLSAGGVNTEAFFGQGTRLTVV.

This chain links TRBV10-1 with TRBJ1-6; tentative D call: TRBD1 (5 bases). The germline CDR1 and CDR2 sequences are WNHNN and SYGVQD (reference sequence). V lost 3 bases, J lost 5 bases, and 8 bases lay in between. The CDR3 runs to 14 residues. CDR3 DNA: TGCGCCAGCAGTGATGGGGGGAATAATTCACCCCTCCACTTT. This encodes CASSDGGNNSPLHF.

Comment on this clone: One junction end disagrees with the germline gene, perhaps due to a read error. This same CDR3 is encoded by further DNA sequences in the sample. The chain recombines TRBV30 with TRBJ1-6, with TRBD1 as a possible D gene (6 bases). From germline, CDR1 is GTSNPN and CDR2 SVGIG (reference sequence). The CDR3 extends over 15 amino acids. CDR3 sequence: CAWSVGGSYNSPLHF. The DNA for the CDR3 is TGTGCTTGGAGTGTAGGGGGCTCCTATAATTCACCCCTCCACTTT. The complete variable domain, with remaining parts taken from reference TRBV30 and TRBJ1-6, reads SQTIHQWPATLVQPVGSPLSLECTVEGTSNPNLYWYRQAAGRGLQLLFYSVGIGQISSEVPQNLSASRPQDRQFILSSKKLLLSDSGFYLCAWSVGGSYNSPLHFGNGTRLTVT.

In this sample, this clone turned up once. The DNA is omitted, as the CDR3 cannot be located on it reliably, and the CDR3 follows TCRdb's listing. The rearrangement joins TRBV19 to TRBJ1-1. A total of 12 residues make up the CDR3, ends included. The germline CDR1 and CDR2 sequences are LNHDA and SQIVND (reference sequence). The CDR3 is CASTSGSTEAFF.

The rearrangement joins TRBV6-1 to TRBJ2-7; tentative D call: TRBD1 (5 bases). The CDR3 extends over 13 amino acids. The germline V gene has CDR1 MNHNS and CDR2 SASEGT. V lost 2 bases and J lost 2, with 7 bases in between. The CDR3 bases are TGTGCCAGCAGTGAATCGACAGCCTACGAGCAGTACTTC. Residues: CASSESTAYEQYF.

This chain uses TRBV7-2 with TRBJ2-1; 11 positions agree with TRBD2. CDR1 SGHTA and CDR2 FQGNSA come from the germline V gene. The CDR3 has 18 amino acids. V dropped 1 base and J dropped 2; count of bases not matched to a gene: 7. The CDR3 region is CASSLELAGVGPYNEQFF. In DNA, the CDR3 is TGTGCCAGCAGCTTAGAACTAGCGGGAGTGGGTCCCTACAATGAGCAGTTCTTC. Together with reference TRBV7-2 and TRBJ2-1, the CDR3 gives the full variable domain: GAGVSQSPSNKVTEKGKDVELRCDPISGHTALYWYRQSLGQGLEFLIYFQGNSAPDKSGLPSDRFSAERTGGSVSTLTIQRTQQEDSAVYLCASSLELAGVGPYNEQFFGPGTRLTVL.

The chain combines TRBV6-6 with TRBJ2-3; TRBD2 matches at 12 bases. The J segment lost 4 bases and the V segment lost 8 bases, leaving 10 bases of the junction unmatched. Germline-derived CDR1 and CDR2 are MNHNY and SVGAGI (reference sequence). This CDR3 has 16 residues. The CDR3 DNA sequence: TGTGCCAGCGGCCCGGCTAGCGGGAGGGACGCAGATACGCAGTATTTT. It codes for CASGPASGRDADTQYF.

V is TRBV4-1 and J is TRBJ1-5; D unresolved. The ends were cut back, 3 bases at V and 0 bases at J, with 15 bases in the middle. Germline V lookup: CDR1 MGHRA, CDR2 YSYEKL. The CDR3 length is 17 residues. The CDR3 loop reads CASSQEESQNSNQPQHF. Here the CDR3 DNA reads TGCGCCAGCAGCCAGGAAGAGTCACAGAATAGCAATCAGCCCCAGCATTTT.

J is TRBJ2-1 and V is TRBV7-9; D not resolved. The CDR3 is 15 residues long. V was pared by 3 bases and J by 4 bases, with 13 bases between. CDR1 is SEHNR, CDR2 FQNEAQ, per germline (reference sequence). This chain's CDR3 is CASSFALDRYNEQFF. CDR3 bases: TGTGCCAGCAGCTTCGCTTTAGACCGATACAATGAGCAGTTCTTC.

The V call is TRBV23-1, the J call TRBJ2-1; D unresolved. Being an ORF, TRBV23-1 has a function that is uncertain. This CDR3 contains 11 residues. Trimming stripped 4 bases from V and 15 bases from J, with 13 bases between. CDR3 DNA sequence: TGCGCCAGCAGTCCCCCCCTTGGGCCGTTCTTC. The encoded protein is CASSPPLGPFF.

The V and J genes are TRBV19 and TRBJ2-1, with D maybe TRBD2 (6 bases). CDR3 length: 14 residues. Germline lookup yields CDR1 LNHDA and CDR2 SQIVND (reference sequence). V was shortened by 5 bases and J by 4 bases, with 12 bases between the two germline ends. The CDR3 here is CASSSLGGYNEQFF. In nucleotides, the CDR3 is TGTGCCAGTAGTTCCCTGGGAGGTTACAATGAGCAGTTCTTC. Supplemented by reference TRBV19 and TRBJ2-1, the full variable domain reads DGGITQSPKYLFRKEGQNVTLSCEQNLNHDAMYWYRQDPGQGLRLIYYSQIVNDFQKGDIAEGYSVSREKKESFPLTVTSAQKNPTAFYLCASSSLGGYNEQFFGPGTRLTVL.

The gene calls are TRBV4-1 and TRBJ1-5; D gene ambiguous. V shed 4 bases and J shed 0 bases, with 10 bases lying between them. Germline V gene data show CDR1 as MGHRA and CDR2 as YSYEKL. This CDR3 comprises 15 residues. For the CDR3, the DNA is TGCGCCAGCAGCCCAACGGCCATTAGCAATCAGCCCCAGCATTTT. Amino acid sequence: CASSPTAISNQPQHF.